These 9 T cell receptor beta chains came from one sample sequenced in a study of control samples from healthy donors and cancer patients. This table comes from immunoSEQ multiplex PCR, and its TCRdb copy is limited to in-frame clones, with some not included. The table lists about 190,000 clones, approximately 90% of them singletons. Sequenced material: blood. The receptor source for this set is a man aged 25 to 45 in good health.

V is TRBV18 and J is TRBJ2-3; 10 bases match TRBD2. With 3 bases clipped from V and 4 bases from J, the junction kept 10 bases outside the gene matches. CDR3 length equals 17 residues. CDR1 KGHSH and CDR2 LQKENI come from the germline V gene. CDR3: CASSPRALAGAPDTQYF. The CDR3 bases are TGTGCCAGCTCACCGCGAGCCCTAGCGGGGGCCCCAGATACGCAGTATTTT.

CDR3 region: CASSEWAGATEAFF. CDR3 sequence (DNA): TGCGCCAGCAGTGAGTGGGCAGGGGCCACTGAAGCTTTCTTT. V is TRBV10-1 and J is TRBJ1-1; a weak D match, TRBD1 (6 bases). V was clipped by 1 base and J by 4 bases, with 10 bases between them. The CDR3 is 14 residues long. Looked up from germline, CDR1 is WNHNN and CDR2 is SYGVQD (reference sequence).

The CDR3 loop reads CSAPAEETQYF. CDR3 bases: TGCAGTGCCCCGGCCGAAGAGACCCAGTACTTC. This rearrangement joins TRBV20-1 to TRBJ2-5; D call uncertain. Germline V gene data show CDR1 as DFQATT and CDR2 as SNEGSKA (reference sequence). V was trimmed by 6 bases and J by 3 bases, leaving 8 bases between them. This CDR3 contains 11 residues.

The CDR3 DNA follows: TGTGCCAGCAGCTTGCCGAGGACAGGGGGTGGCACCGGGGAGCTGTTTTTT. It encodes CASSLPRTGGGTGELFF. The J gene is TRBJ2-2, the V gene TRBV11-3; 10 bases fit TRBD1. This CDR3 comprises 17 residues. Unmatched junction bases numbered 8, after V lost 3 bases and J lost 4 bases. Germline V lookup: CDR1 SGHNT, CDR2 YENEEA.

The rearrangement links TRBV10-1 to TRBJ2-2; 7 positions match TRBD1. V lost 2 bases and J lost 7; bases outside the gene matches: 4. Germline V gene data show CDR1 as WNHNN and CDR2 as SYGVQD (reference sequence). The CDR3 length is 14 residues. This CDR3 reads CASSEDRVDGELFF. As DNA, the CDR3 is TGCGCCAGCAGTGAGGACAGGGTGGACGGGGAGCTGTTTTTT.

The V gene is TRBV14, the J gene TRBJ2-7, with D possibly TRBD1 on 6 matching bases. CDR3 length: 12 amino acids. V gave up 5 bases and J gave up 9 bases, with 14 bases separating them. Germline V gives CDR1 SGHDN, CDR2 FVKESK. In DNA, the CDR3 is TGTGCCAGCAGCACAAGGGGACAAAGGCAGTACTTC. This sequence encodes CASSTRGQRQYF.

This clone was seen only once. The chain recombines TRBV10-2 with TRBJ1-2, with 7 bases aligning to TRBD1. This CDR3 region has 14 residues. Germline CDR1 reads WSHSY; CDR2 reads SAAADI. With V trimmed by 6 bases and J by 4 bases, 8 bases remained unmatched. The CDR3 sequence: CASRSLSGGYGYTF. The DNA of the CDR3 is TGCGCCAGCAGATCCTTGTCAGGGGGCTATGGCTACACCTTC.

The rearrangement uses TRBV30 and TRBJ1-1; tentatively, D is TRBD1 (5 bases). CDR3 length: 13 residues. Germline CDR1 is GTSNPN and CDR2 is SVGIG (reference sequence). The V end lost 3 bases, the J end lost 1 base, and 9 bases lay between the germline ends. This CDR3 reads CAWRQTENTEAFF. CDR3 coding DNA: TGTGCCTGGAGACAGACAGAGAACACTGAAGCTTTCTTT.

The chain joins TRBV6-1 to TRBJ2-4, with D possibly TRBD2 on 5 matching bases. V was pared by 3 bases and J by 0 bases, with 9 bases between. This CDR3 is 15 amino acids long. Germline CDR1 is MNHNS and CDR2 is SASEGT. This CDR3 is CASSDDGVAKNIQYF. Here the CDR3 DNA reads TGTGCCAGCAGTGACGACGGGGTAGCCAAAAACATTCAGTACTTC.